This TCR beta chain was sequenced in a study of T-cell reconstitution after alpha-beta-depleted transplantation in children listed by TCRdb under 2016. Background for the entire study: Using TCR repertoire profiling, the study followed T-cell immune reconstitution in a quantitative way in children after TCRalphabeta/CD19-depleted allogeneic hematopoietic cell transplantation. Paper-wide results and their limitations: In some patients, the high TCRbeta diversity seen at day 60 was put down to recipient T cells and intrathymic progenitors that had survived conditioning. Over the following months the frequencies of hyperexpanded clones went down, and after one year T-cell counts and TCRbeta diversity were mostly credited to newly produced T cells. Apparently early alphabetaT-cell count recovery about two months after transplant reportedly relied on only several hundred rapidly expanded clones derived from non-depleted graft cells.

There are 16 amino acids in the CDR3, from cysteine to phenylalanine inclusive. Only the CDR3 portion is preserved as DNA: 48 bases, with reading frame beginning at the first base. Trimming takes 1 base off V and 9 bases off J; junction bases not matched to a gene: 8. CDR1 and CDR2 were assigned from the germline V gene as SGHDN and FVKESK. This clonotype was seen a handful of times. Its antigen is currently not known. Base qualities are not provided; no much larger clone lies one nucleotide away. Library preparation was by PCR. Sequencer: Illumina HiSeq 2500. Molecular barcoding was employed in the preparation of TCR libraries, with unique molecular identifiers being used to normalize TCRbeta repertoire quantification. The public reads were quality trimmed at Q25 with fastp and then assembled into clones with MiXCR by TCRdb, keeping productive beta chains. Rows are combined by CDR3 protein, so each entry shows the most common genes and DNA. This sample lists 500,000 to 600,000 distinct CDR3 sequences; roughly 27% were detected once. The ten largest make up around 36% of the sample.

The treatment or condition label for this specimen denotes: allogeneic hematopoietic cell transplantation with graft depleted of TCRalphabeta T cells and CD19 B cells. The children who served as transplant recipients had been given grafts of TCRalphabeta/CD19-depleted allogeneic hematopoietic cells. This clonotype was obtained from a boy in the first two years of life with Wiskott-Aldrich syndrome, due to receive a stem cell transplant. The V and J segments used are TRBV14 and TRBJ2-1, and TRBD2 matches 11 of the central bases. The sequences come from PBMCs, collected before TCRalphabeta/CD19-depleted stem cell transplant. The bases read TGTGCCAGCAGCCAAGGCCCGCTAGCGGGAGGTCGTGAGCAGTTCTTC. The encoded protein is CASSQGPLAGGREQFF.